This T cell receptor beta chain was identified during a study of spatial heterogeneity in lung cancer. Across the study: A consistent excess of beta-chain over alpha-chain sequences was detected. TCR and UMI combinations that were unique each appeared, on average, more than ten times in raw reads.

Specified time point: sample taken at primary tumor resection. Whole RNA obtained from tumor, nontumor lung or frozen PBMC underwent sequencing without sorting. Samples came from 72 TRACERx patients with untreated early-stage lung cancer. The length of the CDR3 is 16 residues. Germline CDR1 reads SGDLS; CDR2 reads YYNGEE. The ends were cut back, 0 bases at V and 0 bases at J, with 13 bases in the middle. Every TCR cDNA molecule bore its own unique molecular identifier. TCRdb fed the 5' RACE reads into MiXCR, producing one record per CDR3 protein. In the table there are tens of thousands of distinct CDR3 sequences, more than 15% of which are singletons.

The sample consisted of PBMCs, taken at surgery. The chain joins TRBV9 to TRBJ2-7; possible D gene TRBD2, 6 bases. This receptor was obtained from a male donor with early-stage non-small cell lung cancer. The CDR3 nucleotides are TGTGCCAGCAGCGTAGCTCCTAGCGCGAGCTCCTACGAGCAGTACTTC. Translated: CASSVAPSASSYEQYF.